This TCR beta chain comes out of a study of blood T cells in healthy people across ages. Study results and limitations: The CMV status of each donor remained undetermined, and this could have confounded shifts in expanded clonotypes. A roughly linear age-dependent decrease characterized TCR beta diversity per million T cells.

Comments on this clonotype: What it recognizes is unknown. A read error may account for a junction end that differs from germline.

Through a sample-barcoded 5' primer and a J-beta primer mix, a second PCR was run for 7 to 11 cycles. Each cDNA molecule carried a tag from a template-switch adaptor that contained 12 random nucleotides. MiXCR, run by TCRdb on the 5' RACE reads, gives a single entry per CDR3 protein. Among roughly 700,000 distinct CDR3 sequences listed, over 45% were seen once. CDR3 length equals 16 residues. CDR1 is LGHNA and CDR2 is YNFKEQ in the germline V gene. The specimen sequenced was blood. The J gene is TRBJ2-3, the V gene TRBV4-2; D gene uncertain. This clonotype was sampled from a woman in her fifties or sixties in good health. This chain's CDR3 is CASSHDPAASTDTQYF. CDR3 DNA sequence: TGCGCCAGCAGCCACGATCCGGCAGCTAGCACAGATACGCAGTATTTT.